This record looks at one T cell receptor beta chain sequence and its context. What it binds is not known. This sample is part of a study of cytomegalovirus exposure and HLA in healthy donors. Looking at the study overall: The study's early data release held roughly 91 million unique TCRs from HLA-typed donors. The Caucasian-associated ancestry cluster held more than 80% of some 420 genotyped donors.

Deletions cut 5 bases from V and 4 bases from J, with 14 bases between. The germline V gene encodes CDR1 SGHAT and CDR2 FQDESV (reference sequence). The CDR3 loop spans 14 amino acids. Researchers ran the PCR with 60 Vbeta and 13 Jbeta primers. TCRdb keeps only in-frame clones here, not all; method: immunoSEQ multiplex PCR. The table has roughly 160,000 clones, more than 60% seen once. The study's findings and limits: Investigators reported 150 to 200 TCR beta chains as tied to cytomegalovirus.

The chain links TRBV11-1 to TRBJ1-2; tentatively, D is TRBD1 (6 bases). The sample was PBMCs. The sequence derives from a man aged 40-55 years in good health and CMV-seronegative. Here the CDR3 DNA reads TGTGCCAGCAGCGTGATCACAGGGCTCTATGGCTACACCTTC. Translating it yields CASSVITGLYGYTF.